This is a list of T cell receptor beta chains from one sample in a study of cytomegalovirus exposure and HLA in healthy donors. Assay: immunoSEQ multiplex PCR; the TCRdb copy retains only in-frame clones and omits some. The sample includes about 130,000 clones, about two thirds seen only once; the top ten take approximately 2.9%. Sequences were obtained from PBMCs. These receptors originate from a human donor in good health. The CDR3 runs from the conserved cysteine through the conserved F or W. The D gene is left open where the match is weak. The listing skips clone size in some rows; elsewhere it reads once, few, many or a size class.

cdr3_nt cdr3_aa j_call d_call clone_size v_call
TGCGCCAGCAGCCAAGTTCCAGGGGCGCGAAATCAGCCCCAGCATTTT CASSQVPGARNQPQHF TRBJ1-5 NA NA TRBV4-1
TGTGCCAGCAGTTGGACAGGTGGGCTCAATCAGCCCCAGCATTTT CASSWTGGLNQPQHF TRBJ1-5 TRBD1 few TRBV28
TGTGCCAGCAGCCGGGTGTTGGGTGGGGAGCAGTACTTC CASSRVLGGEQYF TRBJ2-7 NA few TRBV11-3
TGTGCCAGCAGTAGGGACAGGGTCCAGGGTGAGCAGTACTTC CASSRDRVQGEQYF TRBJ2-7 TRBD1 NA TRBV2
TGCGCCAGCAGCCAAGGCGGACTAGCGGGAGGGTACAATGAGCAGTTCTTC CASSQGGLAGGYNEQFF TRBJ2-1 TRBD2 once TRBV4-1
TGTGCCAGCAGCTCCAGGGGAGCGGGGGCCACGAGCTCCTACAATGAGCAGTTCTTC CASSSRGAGATSSYNEQFF TRBJ2-1 TRBD2 NA TRBV11-2
TGTGCCAGCAGAATACAGGGTCTCATAGGCGAACAGTACTTC CASRIQGLIGEQYF TRBJ2-7 NA NA TRBV27
TGTGCCAGCAGCTCCCGGGACAGGGGTAGCAATGAGCAGTTCTTC CASSSRDRGSNEQFF TRBJ2-1 TRBD1 few TRBV2
TGTGCCAGCAGTGAATATCACAGGCTCCAAGAGACCCAGTACTTC CASSEYHRLQETQYF TRBJ2-5 NA NA TRBV25-1
TGTGCCAGCAGCACCAGGACAGTCTCCTACAATGAGCAGTTCTTC CASSTRTVSYNEQFF TRBJ2-1 NA NA TRBV7-6
TGTGCCAGCAGTGAAACGCGGGCCACCGGGGAGCTGTTTTTT CASSETRATGELFF TRBJ2-2 NA NA TRBV2
TGTGCCAGCAGCGTACCGGGACGGCAGGGGAATGGCTACACCTTC CASSVPGRQGNGYTF TRBJ1-2 NA NA TRBV5-4
TGTGCCTGGAGTGTACGGGGGAGACGGGCCCCCTATGGCGAGCAGTACTTC CAWSVRGRRAPYGEQYF TRBJ2-7 NA NA TRBV30
TGTGCCAGTAGTATGGGACAGCTGAACACTGAAGCTTTCTTT CASSMGQLNTEAFF TRBJ1-1 TRBD1 NA TRBV19
TGTGCCAGCAGCGTGAGGGAAGGGTATGGCTACACCTTC CASSVREGYGYTF TRBJ1-2 NA NA TRBV7-2
TGCAGCGTTAATATACGGCGGCCGGGAGGCGCCGGGGAGCTGTTTTTT CSVNIRRPGGAGELFF TRBJ2-2 TRBD2 NA TRBV29-1
TGCGCCAGCAGCTTTCGACTAGCGGGAGTATACGAGCAGTACTTC CASSFRLAGVYEQYF TRBJ2-7 TRBD2 NA TRBV5-1
TGTGCCAGCAGTGGAGACGGGACAGGGGGATTGGATGAAAAACTGTTTTTT CASSGDGTGGLDEKLFF TRBJ1-4 TRBD1 NA TRBV6-1
TGTGCCAGCAGCAGGACTAGCGGGAACAATGAGCAGTTCTTC CASSRTSGNNEQFF TRBJ2-1 TRBD2 few TRBV11-3
TGTGCCACCAGCAGAGATCAGGGCGGGGGGAGCTCCTACGAGCAGTACTTC CATSRDQGGGSSYEQYF TRBJ2-7 TRBD2 NA TRBV15
TGTGCCAGCTCACCACAAAGAGGGAGTGAAAAACTGTTTTTT CASSPQRGSEKLFF TRBJ1-4 NA NA TRBV18
TGTGCCATCAGTGAGTCGACGGAGGGCAGTAGGGACTCACCCCTCCACTTT CAISESTEGSRDSPLHF TRBJ1-6 NA NA TRBV10-3
TGTGCCAGCAGCTTAGCGGGCAGCGGCGGGGCCTACGAGCAGTACTTC CASSLAGSGGAYEQYF TRBJ2-7 NA NA TRBV7-9
TGTGCCAGCAGTTCGCCTAGTGGTCGTACAGATACGCAGTATTTT CASSSPSGRTDTQYF TRBJ2-3 NA NA TRBV6-5
TGTGCCAGCAGTAAACAGGGGACTGGTGGCTACACCTTC CASSKQGTGGYTF TRBJ1-2 TRBD1 NA TRBV27
TGTGCCAGCAGCTTGGGACTAGCGGGAGTCTATGAGCAGTTCTTC CASSLGLAGVYEQFF TRBJ2-1 TRBD2 NA TRBV7-3
TGTGCCAGCAGTTTTGGAGACAGGATGGGTTATGGCTACACCTTC CASSFGDRMGYGYTF TRBJ1-2 NA few TRBV28
TGTGCCAGCAGCGTAGCCGTATCGGGACAAACGAATCCGGACTATGGCTACACCTTC CASSVAVSGQTNPDYGYTF TRBJ1-2 NA few TRBV9
TGTGCCAGTAGTATAACACAGGGAGCCTCTTCTGGGGCCAACGTCCTGACTTTC CASSITQGASSGANVLTF TRBJ2-6 NA few TRBV19
TGTGCCAGCAGCTTAAGCGCGACTCTCCAAGAGACCCAGTACTTC CASSLSATLQETQYF TRBJ2-5 NA NA TRBV7-9
TGTGCCAGCAGCTTAGTTGGAGTCCAAAACTATGGCTACACCTTC CASSLVGVQNYGYTF TRBJ1-2 NA NA TRBV13
TGTGCCAGCAGCTTAGCGGAAGTCTCGGCAGGGGTTTACTTC CASSLAEVSAGVYF TRBJ2-5 NA NA TRBV7-6
TGTGCCAGCAGTTTCGGAGCCTTCCCCCGGACGAGAGGGACAGGTCGCCCCGGGGAGCTGTTTTTT CASSFGAFPRTRGTGRPGELFF TRBJ2-2 TRBD1 NA TRBV28
TGTGCCAGCAGCCGGACTAGCGGGAACACAGATACGCAGTATTTT CASSRTSGNTDTQYF TRBJ2-3 TRBD2 NA TRBV6-5
TGTGCCAGCTCAGACGGGACTAGCGAGTACAATGAGCAGTTCTTC CASSDGTSEYNEQFF TRBJ2-1 TRBD2 once TRBV18
TGTGCCAGCAGCTTGGAAGTACTATCTGAAGCTTTCTTT CASSLEVLSEAFF TRBJ1-1 NA once TRBV5-5
TGCGCCAGCAGCTTGGAGGGGGCGCCTGGCGGGAGGGCCTCGGATACGCAGTATTTT CASSLEGAPGGRASDTQYF TRBJ2-3 TRBD2 NA TRBV5-1
TGTGCCAGCACAACAGGGAAGGGTCAGCCCCAGCATTTT CASTTGKGQPQHF TRBJ1-5 NA NA TRBV6-5
TGTGCCAGCAGTTTCAAGGACAGGGAGGGGCAGCCCCAGCATTTT CASSFKDREGQPQHF TRBJ1-5 TRBD1 NA TRBV28
TGTGCCAGTAGTACGAGACAGGGGGCGAGGGATACGCAGTATTTT CASSTRQGARDTQYF TRBJ2-3 TRBD1 NA TRBV19
TGTGCCAGCAGCTTAATGGGGGGCGAGCAGTACTTC CASSLMGGEQYF TRBJ2-7 NA NA TRBV7-7
TGTGCCTGGAGTCGAGACAGGACTCAAGAAGCTTTCTTT CAWSRDRTQEAFF TRBJ1-1 NA NA TRBV30
TGCGCCAGCAGCGGAGCAGGGGCCCCCTATGGCTACACCTTC CASSGAGAPYGYTF TRBJ1-2 NA NA TRBV5-1
TGTGCCAGTAGTTCCTGGACTAGCTTGGGAGAGACCCAGTACTTC CASSSWTSLGETQYF TRBJ2-5 TRBD2 few TRBV19
TGTGCCAGCAGCAGGGGTGAGACCCAGTACTTC CASSRGETQYF TRBJ2-5 NA NA TRBV9
TGTGCCAGCAGCTTAGCGGGTCTCACTAGCGGGAGTTACTTAGAGACCCAGTACTTC CASSLAGLTSGSYLETQYF TRBJ2-5 TRBD2 few TRBV7-6
TGTGCCTCGAGGGATCAGTTGGAAGAGACCCAGTACTTC CASRDQLEETQYF TRBJ2-5 NA few TRBV27
TGTGCCAGCTCCGCGGGGGGAACTGGCTACACCTTC CASSAGGTGYTF TRBJ1-2 NA NA TRBV18
TGTGCCAGCAGCCAAACTAGCACCGGGGAGCTGTTTTTT CASSQTSTGELFF TRBJ2-2 NA few TRBV4-2
TGTGCCAGCAGTTCGGGGATTTCTGGAAACACCATATATTTT CASSSGISGNTIYF TRBJ1-3 NA NA TRBV6-6
TGCGCCAGCAGTGAATGGCAGGGTGCGGGGAATACGCAGTATTTT CASSEWQGAGNTQYF TRBJ2-3 NA NA TRBV10-2
TGTGCCAGCAGCCAGGGGGGACCGTCAGATACGCAGTATTTT CASSQGGPSDTQYF TRBJ2-3 NA few TRBV14